The clone carrying this TCR beta chain was seen at least ten times. The antigen is not known. Time point given: persistent/refractory GD, antithyroid drugs over 5 years with positive TRAb. The TCR library was made from RNA that had been extracted from PBMCs in TRIzol. The data are from a study of regulatory T cells in long-lasting Graves disease. Background on the study: Graves' disease counted as persistent after over 5 years of antithyroid drugs with positive TSH receptor antibodies.

The V end lost 3 bases, the J end lost 0 bases, and 8 bases lay between the germline ends. The CDR3 spans 14 residues. Germline lookup yields CDR1 MNHEY and CDR2 SVGAGI. Study-wide points: Samples came from peripheral blood alone, without thyroid tissue.

Assembly of TCR beta libraries relied on iRepertoire HTBI primers together with Arm-PCR of CDR3 regions. TCRdb called the multiplex PCR reads again in MiXCR, with one record for every CDR3 protein. The sample includes hundreds of thousands of distinct CDR3 sequences, around 21% of them seen just once. The origin of this receptor is a female donor with Graves disease. The gene calls are TRBV6-5 and TRBJ2-5; D is undetermined. Here the sequenced sample was peripheral blood mononuclear cells (PBMCs), taken when the disease was refractory, from a patient treated with antithyroid drugs. This chain's CDR3 is CASSYNRYQETQYF. CDR3 DNA: TGTGCCAGCAGTTATAATCGGTACCAAGAGACCCAGTACTTC.